Sequencing of this TCR beta chain was carried out in a study of OX40 agonist ivuxolimab in advanced cancers. The CDR3 loop spans 15 amino acids. The germline gives CDR1 KGHSH, CDR2 LQKENI. With V trimmed by 1 base and J by 0 bases, 1 base remained unmatched. Libraries were prepared by immunoSEQ multiplex PCR; TCRdb keeps only in-frame clonotypes and omits some of them. The sample carries approximately 69,000 clones, more than 70% recorded once. This chain connects TRBV18 to TRBJ2-3; 7 bases line up with TRBD1. The sequence derives from an adult with an advanced solid tumor such as melanoma, head and neck, liver or kidney cancer. Sequences were derived from CD4+ or CD8+ T cells sorted from blood, sampled in a trial of the OX40 agonist ivuxolimab. CDR3 in amino acids: CASSPQGASTDTQYF. CDR3 DNA sequence: TGTGCCAGCTCACCACAGGGGGCTAGCACAGATACGCAGTATTTT.